A selection of T cell receptor beta chains follows, all from one sample in a study of cytomegalovirus exposure and HLA in healthy donors. The assay was immunoSEQ multiplex PCR, and TCRdb's table has in-frame clones only and misses some. The sample yields roughly 76,000 clones, 70% to 80% seen once. Input material: PBMCs. Receptors were obtained from a man aged 25-45 years in good health and CMV-seronegative. Both conserved end residues are part of each CDR3. Fields, in order: D gene, J gene, clone size, V gene, CDR3 DNA, CDR3 protein. The D gene is left open where the match is weak. Only some rows state a clone size, as once, few, many or a class for expanded clones.

TRBD2 | TRBJ2-2 | . | TRBV7-8 | TGTGCCAGCAGCTTACAACTAGCGGGGACCGGGGAGCTGTTTTTT | CASSLQLAGTGELFF
TRBD1 | TRBJ1-5 | . | TRBV2 | TGTGCCAGCTCCGGGACAGGGTGGGGTCAGCCCCAGCATTTT | CASSGTGWGQPQHF
. | TRBJ1-5 | . | TRBV28 | TGTGCCAGCAGTTTAATGCTAACGGCCCAGCATTTT | CASSLMLTAQHF
TRBD2 | TRBJ2-3 | few | TRBV19 | TGTGCCAGTAGTGTGGGACTAGCGGGGGTGAATACGCAGTATTTT | CASSVGLAGVNTQYF
. | TRBJ1-2 | . | TRBV5-1 | TGCGCCAGCAGCACCGGCCCAGGTCCCAACTATGGCTACACCTTC | CASSTGPGPNYGYTF
TRBD1 | TRBJ2-1 | . | TRBV28 | TGTGCCAGCAGTTTAGTCAGGGGGAATGAGCAGTTCTTC | CASSLVRGNEQFF
. | TRBJ1-5 | . | TRBV6-5 | TGTGCCAGCAGCGGACAGCCCAATCAGCCCCAGCATTTT | CASSGQPNQPQHF
TRBD2 | TRBJ2-3 | . | TRBV7-2 | TGTGCCAGCAGCCTCGTAGCGGGGGCGGCAGATACGCAGTATTTT | CASSLVAGAADTQYF
TRBD2 | TRBJ2-1 | few | TRBV12-5 | TGTGCTAGTGGTAGGACTAGCGACTACAATGAGCAGTTCTTC | CASGRTSDYNEQFF
. | TRBJ2-6 | many | TRBV15 | TGTGCCACCTCTGGTCAGGCGGGCTCTGGGGCCAACGTCCTGACTTTC | CATSGQAGSGANVLTF
. | TRBJ2-6 | . | TRBV7-9 | TGTTCCAGCAGCCCTACCGGACAAGTTTTGTCTGGGGCCAACGTCCTGACTTTC | CSSSPTGQVLSGANVLTF
. | TRBJ2-7 | . | TRBV7-9 | TGTTCCAGCAGCTCAGACTACGAGCAGTACTTC | CSSSSDYEQYF
. | TRBJ2-3 | . | TRBV11-2 | TGTGCCAGCAGCTTAGTTATTAGCACAGATACGCAGTATTTT | CASSLVISTDTQYF
TRBD2 | TRBJ2-7 | few | TRBV4-1 | TGCGCCAGCAGCCCGGGGGGACTTACACCTTCCTACGAGCAGTACTTC | CASSPGGLTPSYEQYF
TRBD1 | TRBJ2-1 | . | TRBV28 | TGTGCCAGCAGTTTTGGGGACAGGGGCTCCTACAATGAGCAGTTCTTC | CASSFGDRGSYNEQFF
. | TRBJ2-4 | . | TRBV30 | TGTGCCTGGAGTGCCCAGGGGCTTCTTGAAAACATTCAGTACTTC | CAWSAQGLLENIQYF
. | TRBJ1-2 | . | TRBV6-5 | TGTGCCAGCAGTTACTCTGGAGGTAATCGCTATGGCTACACCTTC | CASSYSGGNRYGYTF
. | TRBJ2-3 | . | TRBV9 | TGTGCCAGCAGCGTAGATCCTCCTAGCACAGATACGCAGTATTTT | CASSVDPPSTDTQYF
. | TRBJ1-2 | . | TRBV2 | TGTGCCAGCAGTGGCAGTGGCTATGGCTACACCTTC | CASSGSGYGYTF
TRBD2 | TRBJ2-3 | once | TRBV9 | TGTGCCAGCAGCGTCCCGGGACTAGCGGGGGGAACACAGTATTTT | CASSVPGLAGGTQYF
TRBD2 | TRBJ2-1 | . | TRBV7-8 | TGTGCCAGCAGCCCGGAGGCGGGGGACTACAATGAGCAGTTCTTC | CASSPEAGDYNEQFF
TRBD1 | TRBJ2-6 | few | TRBV6-1 | TGTGCCAGCCGTACAGGGGGCTCTGGGGCCAACGTCCTGACTTTC | CASRTGGSGANVLTF
. | TRBJ2-3 | . | TRBV28 | TGTGCCAGCACAACCCAGAACACAGATACGCAGTATTTT | CASTTQNTDTQYF
TRBD1 | TRBJ2-7 | once | TRBV28 | TGTGCCAGCAGTTCCCCACCTTACTTAGACAGGGGGAATTACGAGCAGTACTTC | CASSSPPYLDRGNYEQYF
TRBD2 | TRBJ2-7 | . | TRBV4-1 | TGCGCCAGCAGCCCGGGACTAGCGGGGACCGGCCCCTCCTACGAGCAGTACTTC | CASSPGLAGTGPSYEQYF
. | TRBJ2-1 | . | TRBV5-4 | TGTGCCAGCTCCTTGGGAGGAGGATCCTACAATGAGCAGTTCTTC | CASSLGGGSYNEQFF
TRBD1 | TRBJ1-6 | . | TRBV2 | TGTGCCAGCAGCTCCGAGACAGGGTTCCTTTCACCCCTCCACTTT | CASSSETGFLSPLHF
. | TRBJ1-1 | . | TRBV27 | TGTGCCAGCAGTTGGGGGGAGAACACTGAAGCTTTCTTT | CASSWGENTEAFF
. | TRBJ1-5 | . | TRBV30 | TGTGCCTGGAGTATCGGGAACAATCAGCCCCAGCATTTT | CAWSIGNNQPQHF
TRBD1 | TRBJ2-3 | once | TRBV6-5 | TGTGCCAGCAGTTACTTTCAGGGGGCAACAGATACGCAGTATTTT | CASSYFQGATDTQYF
TRBD2 | TRBJ2-3 | once | TRBV2 | TGTGCCAGCAGGGGACCCGGACTAGCGGGAGGAGGGGATACGCAGTATTTT | CASRGPGLAGGGDTQYF
. | TRBJ2-2 | . | TRBV6-5 | TGTGCCAGCAGCCTATGGGACACCTCCACCGGGGAGCTGTTTTTT | CASSLWDTSTGELFF
. | TRBJ2-2 | few | TRBV6-4 | TGTGCCAGCAGTGACTCACGGGGAGGCACCGGGGAGCTGTTTTTT | CASSDSRGGTGELFF
. | TRBJ1-5 | . | TRBV4-1 | TGCGCCAGCAGCCAAGAAATACCCGGGCCCCAGCATTTT | CASSQEIPGPQHF
TRBD2 | TRBJ2-1 | . | TRBV15 | TGTGCCACCAGCAGAGGTGCACTAGCGGGGGGGTTAGGAGAGCAGTTCTTC | CATSRGALAGGLGEQFF
TRBD1 | TRBJ2-3 | . | TRBV29-1 | TGCAGCGTTGACGGGACAGGAGCTACTAGCACAGATACGCAGTATTTT | CSVDGTGATSTDTQYF
. | TRBJ1-1 | . | TRBV7-9 | TGTGCCAGCAGCTCTAAAGGTCGGGTGACTGAAGCTTTCTTT | CASSSKGRVTEAFF
. | TRBJ2-1 | . | TRBV28 | TGTGCCAGCAGTTCCCCAGAAGGGGTGGGATACAATGAGCAGTTCTTC | CASSSPEGVGYNEQFF
. | TRBJ2-1 | . | TRBV14 | TGTGCCAGCAGCCAAGATAGGGCGGGCCGGCTCAATGAGCAGTTCTTC | CASSQDRAGRLNEQFF
. | TRBJ2-7 | . | TRBV14 | TGTGCCAGCAGCCAGAGTATTAGAGTCTACGAGCAGTACTTC | CASSQSIRVYEQYF
. | TRBJ1-4 | . | TRBV28 | TGTGCCAGCAGTTTAGGGCGTGTAAATGAAAAACTGTTTTTT | CASSLGRVNEKLFF